The rows below give T cell receptor beta chains drawn from one sample of a study of blood T cell repertoires in COVID-19. Some clones are missing from TCRdb's copy, which holds only in-frame ones; the method was immunoSEQ multiplex PCR. Seen here are about 40,000 clones, 81% observed once, and the top ten hold 29%. Sequencing input: peripheral blood. These receptors all stem from a man aged 80 or over with active or convalescent COVID-19. Both conserved end residues are part of each CDR3. The order of the fields is V gene, D gene, J gene, clone size, CDR3 protein, CDR3 DNA. A D gene is named only where the DNA matches it firmly. Rows give clone size only sometimes, using once, few, many, or a class for an expanded clone.

V: TRBV7-2; D: TRBD2; J: TRBJ2-2; size: .; CDR3: CASSSWTSGSTGELFF; DNA: TGTGCCAGCAGCTCCTGGACTAGCGGGTCCACCGGGGAGCTGTTTTTT
V: TRBV5-1; D: .; J: TRBJ1-1; size: .; CDR3: CASKPDGVGGTEAFF; DNA: TGCGCCAGCAAGCCTGACGGGGTCGGCGGCACTGAAGCTTTCTTT
V: TRBV30; D: .; J: TRBJ2-2; size: many; CDR3: CAWSAFSGELFF; DNA: TGTGCCTGGAGTGCCTTTTCCGGGGAGCTGTTTTTT
V: TRBV5-4; D: .; J: TRBJ2-1; size: .; CDR3: CASSSQGGAYNEQFF; DNA: TGTGCCAGCAGCTCCCAGGGCGGGGCCTACAATGAGCAGTTCTTC
V: TRBV4-1; D: TRBD2; J: TRBJ2-7; size: once; CDR3: CASSQVRLAGVVEQYF; DNA: TGCGCCAGCAGCCAAGTTCGCTTAGCGGGAGTCGTCGAGCAGTACTTC
V: TRBV6-2/TRBV6-3; D: .; J: TRBJ2-2; size: .; CDR3: CASSLRGGELFF; DNA: TGTGCCAGCAGCCTCCGGGGCGGGGAGCTGTTTTTT
V: TRBV9; D: TRBD1; J: TRBJ1-2; size: .; CDR3: CASSVRPTGSDGYTF; DNA: TGTGCCAGCAGCGTACGGCCGACAGGGAGCGACGGCTACACCTTC
V: TRBV5-1; D: TRBD1; J: TRBJ2-2; size: .; CDR3: CASSVYYRGPGELFF; DNA: TGCGCCAGCAGCGTGTACTACAGGGGGCCCGGGGAGCTGTTTTTT
V: TRBV15; D: .; J: TRBJ1-1; size: .; CDR3: CATSRPNQGGEAFF; DNA: TGTGCCACCAGCAGACCGAACCAAGGAGGTGAAGCTTTCTTT
V: TRBV7-2; D: .; J: TRBJ1-2; size: .; CDR3: CASSLDQGATYGYTF; DNA: TGTGCCAGCAGCTTGGATCAAGGGGCAACCTATGGCTACACCTTC
V: TRBV7-3; D: .; J: TRBJ2-1; size: .; CDR3: CASSLTSGQNYNEQFF; DNA: TGTGCCAGCAGCTTAACTAGCGGCCAGAATTACAATGAGCAGTTCTTC
V: TRBV27; D: .; J: TRBJ2-2; size: .; CDR3: CASSRGRPQRDSWDRVNTGELFF; DNA: TGTGCCAGCAGTCGGGGGAGGCCCCAGAGGGACAGTTGGGATAGGGTGAACACCGGGGAGCTGTTTTTT
V: TRBV7-2; D: TRBD1; J: TRBJ2-7; size: .; CDR3: CASSPRDRHSYEQYF; DNA: TGTGCCAGCAGCCCCCGGGACAGGCATTCCTACGAGCAGTACTTC
V: TRBV28; D: TRBD1; J: TRBJ2-1; size: .; CDR3: CASSTGISYNEQFF; DNA: TGTGCCAGCTCGACAGGGATCTCCTACAATGAGCAGTTCTTC
V: TRBV24-1; D: .; J: TRBJ2-3; size: .; CDR3: CATSDSTGTPAGDTQYF; DNA: TGTGCCACCAGTGATTCCACCGGGACTCCCGCGGGGGATACGCAGTATTTT
V: TRBV5-1; D: .; J: TRBJ1-5; size: .; CDR3: CASSPSVDQPQHF; DNA: TGCGCCAGCAGCCCCTCAGTTGATCAGCCCCAGCATTTT
V: TRBV19; D: TRBD1; J: TRBJ1-2; size: few; CDR3: CASSPDRVGYGYTF; DNA: TGTGCCAGTAGTCCAGACAGGGTCGGCTATGGCTACACCTTC
V: TRBV4-1; D: .; J: TRBJ2-3; size: .; CDR3: CASSHAQRTRLSYTQYF; DNA: TGCGCCAGCAGCCACGCCCAGCGGACCCGCCTAAGTTATACGCAGTATTTT
V: TRBV2; D: .; J: TRBJ1-6; size: .; CDR3: CASSEIGGGNSPLHF; DNA: TGTGCCAGCAGTGAAATAGGGGGGGGTAATTCACCCCTCCACTTT
V: TRBV9; D: TRBD1; J: TRBJ1-6; size: .; CDR3: CASSAQSGQGSPLHF; DNA: TGTGCCAGCAGCGCTCAATCGGGACAGGGATCACCCCTCCACTTT
V: TRBV6-5; D: .; J: TRBJ2-7; size: .; CDR3: CASSYTPGRDEQYF; DNA: TGTGCCAGCAGTTATACCCCGGGTCGGGACGAGCAGTACTTC
V: TRBV11-3; D: TRBD2; J: TRBJ2-2; size: .; CDR3: CASSLVSGRMNTGELFF; DNA: TGTGCCAGCAGCTTAGTCAGCGGGAGGATGAACACCGGGGAGCTGTTTTTT
V: TRBV4-1; D: TRBD1; J: TRBJ2-7; size: .; CDR3: CASSPRDRGYYEQYF; DNA: TGCGCCAGCAGCCCCCGGGACAGGGGGTACTACGAGCAGTACTTC
V: TRBV29-1; D: TRBD1; J: TRBJ2-3; size: .; CDR3: CSVEDATGSPDTQYF; DNA: TGCAGCGTTGAAGACGCGACAGGGTCACCAGATACGCAGTATTTT